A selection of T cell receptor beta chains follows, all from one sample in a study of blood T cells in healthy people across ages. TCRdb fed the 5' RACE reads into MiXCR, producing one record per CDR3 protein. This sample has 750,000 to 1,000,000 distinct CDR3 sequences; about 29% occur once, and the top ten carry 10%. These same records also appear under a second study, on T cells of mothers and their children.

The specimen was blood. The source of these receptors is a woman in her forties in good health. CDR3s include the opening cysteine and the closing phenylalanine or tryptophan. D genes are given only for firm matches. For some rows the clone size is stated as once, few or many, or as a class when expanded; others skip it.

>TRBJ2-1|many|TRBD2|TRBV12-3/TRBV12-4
TGTGCCAGCGGGCTAGCGGGGAGCTCCTACAATGAGCAGTTCTTC
CASGLAGSSYNEQFF
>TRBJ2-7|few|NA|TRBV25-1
TGTGCCAGCAGTGATTCGAACTCAGCCTACGAGCAGTACTTC
CASSDSNSAYEQYF
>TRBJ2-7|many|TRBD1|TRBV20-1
TGCAGTGCTAGAGATTGGGGACAGGGAAGAGCCTACGAGCAGTACTTC
CSARDWGQGRAYEQYF
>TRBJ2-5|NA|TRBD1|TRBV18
TGTGCCAGCTCCCCTACGACAGGGATTATGGAGACCCAGTACTTC
CASSPTTGIMETQYF
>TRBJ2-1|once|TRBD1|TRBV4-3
TGCGCCAGCAGCCAAGGCGAGGGGGCCTCCTCCTACAATGAGCAGTTCTTC
CASSQGEGASSYNEQFF
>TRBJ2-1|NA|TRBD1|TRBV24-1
TGTGCCACCAGCCCCCCGACAGGGGACAATAAGCAGTTCTTC
CATSPPTGDNKQFF
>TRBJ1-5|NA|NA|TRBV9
TGTGCCAGCAGCGTAGGCGGGTCTGCCAATCAGCCCCAGCATTTT
CASSVGGSANQPQHF
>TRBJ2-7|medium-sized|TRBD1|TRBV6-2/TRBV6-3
TGTGCCAGCAGTTACTCGACAGGGGGCTACGAGCAGTACTTC
CASSYSTGGYEQYF
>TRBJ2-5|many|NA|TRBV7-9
TGTGCCAGCAGGGAACTCCGGGGCCGTCAAGAGACCCAGTACTTC
CASRELRGRQETQYF
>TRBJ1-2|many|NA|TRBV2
TGTGCCAGCAGTGCCGGGGGGAGATATGGCTACACCTTC
CASSAGGRYGYTF
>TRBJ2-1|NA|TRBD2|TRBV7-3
TGTGCCGGCAGCTTAAGCGGGGGGGCCTACAATGAGCAGTTCTTC
CAGSLSGGAYNEQFF
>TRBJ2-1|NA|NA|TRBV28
TGTGCCAGCAGCTGGGGTCCGTACAATGAGCAGTTCTTC
CASSWGPYNEQFF
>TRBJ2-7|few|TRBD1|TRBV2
TGTGCCACCCTCCCCGGGACAGCCTCCTACGAGCAGTACTTC
CATLPGTASYEQYF
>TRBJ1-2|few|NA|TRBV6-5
TGTGCCAGCGCACTCCGGGTCAACTATGGCTACACCTTC
CASALRVNYGYTF
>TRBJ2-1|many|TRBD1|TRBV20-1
TGCAGTGCTAGGGAGACGCCTCGACAGGGTGTGGAGTTCTTC
CSARETPRQGVEFF
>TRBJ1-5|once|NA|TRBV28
TGTGCCAGCAAGGACCCAGGGCGCTATCAGCCCCAGCATTTT
CASKDPGRYQPQHF
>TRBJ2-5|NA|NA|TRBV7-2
TGTGCCAGCAGCTTTGGGGCAGCTTACACCTACGAGCTGTACTTC
CASSFGAAYTYELYF
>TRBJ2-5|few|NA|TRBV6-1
TGTACCAGCAGTGAACTTGTAGAGACCCAGTACTTC
CTSSELVETQYF
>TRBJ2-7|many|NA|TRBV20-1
TGCAGTGCTAGAGATAGCTACGAGCAGTACTTC
CSARDSYEQYF
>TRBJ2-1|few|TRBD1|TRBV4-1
TGCGCCAGCAATATAGACAGGGGATCTTACAATGAGCAGTTCTTC
CASNIDRGSYNEQFF
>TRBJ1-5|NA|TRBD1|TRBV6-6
TGTGCCAGCATAAACCGGGACAGCGATAGCAATCAGCCCCAGCATTTT
CASINRDSDSNQPQHF
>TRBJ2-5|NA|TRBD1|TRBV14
TGTGCCAGCAACCAAGTCAGGGGGCCCCAAGAGACCCAGTACTTC
CASNQVRGPQETQYF
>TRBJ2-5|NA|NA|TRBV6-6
TGTGCCAGCAGAATGGGGTCATTAGGGGAGACCCAGTACTTC
CASRMGSLGETQYF
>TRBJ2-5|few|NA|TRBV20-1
TGCAGTGCTAGATTTAGGATAGCATTCGCGACCCAGTACTTC
CSARFRIAFATQYF
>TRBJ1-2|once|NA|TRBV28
TGTGCCAGCACTGGACAGATCAACTATGGCTACACCTTC
CASTGQINYGYTF
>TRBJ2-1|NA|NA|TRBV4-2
TGTGCCAGCAGCCAGGTCCCAGGGGGGCCTTCATCGGGGAATGAGCAGTTCTTC
CASSQVPGGPSSGNEQFF
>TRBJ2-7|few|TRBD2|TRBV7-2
TGTGCCAGCAGCGGCGCCCCGGGAGGTATTTACGAGCAGTACTTC
CASSGAPGGIYEQYF
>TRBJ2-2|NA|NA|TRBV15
TGTGCCACCAGCAGACAGGGTTACACCGGGGAGCTGTTTTTT
CATSRQGYTGELFF
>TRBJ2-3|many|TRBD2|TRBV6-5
TGTGCCAGCACTTACCCCTACGGGGGGGCCAAGAAAAATACGCAGTATTTT
CASTYPYGGAKKNTQYF
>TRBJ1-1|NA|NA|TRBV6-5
TGTGCCAGCAGTTACGGGAGGTGGGCTGAAGCTTTCTTT
CASSYGRWAEAFF
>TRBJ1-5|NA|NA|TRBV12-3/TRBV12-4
TGTGCCAGCAGTTTGGGGGGGGGATTGGGACAGCCCCAGCATTTT
CASSLGGGLGQPQHF
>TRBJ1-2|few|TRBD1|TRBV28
TGTGCCAGCAGTCCCCGACCGGGACAGCGAAACTATGGCTACACCTTC
CASSPRPGQRNYGYTF
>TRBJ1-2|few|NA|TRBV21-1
TGTGCCAGCAGCAAAGAATACGGACCACAGGGCGGTGGCTACACCTTC
CASSKEYGPQGGGYTF
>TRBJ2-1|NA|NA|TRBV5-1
TGCGCCAGCAGCTTGGTGGCAGGATACAATGAGCAGTTCTTC
CASSLVAGYNEQFF
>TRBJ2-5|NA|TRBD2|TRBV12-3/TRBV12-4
TGTGCCAGCTGCTGCCCGGGGGGGACCAAAGAGACCCAGTACTTC
CASCCPGGTKETQYF
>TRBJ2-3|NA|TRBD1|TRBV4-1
TGCGCCAGCAGCCATCGACAGGGGGCCGGAGATACGCAGTATTTT
CASSHRQGAGDTQYF
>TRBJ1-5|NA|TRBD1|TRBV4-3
TGCGCCAGCAGCCAAGACACGGGCAGGGGACAGCCCCGGCATTTT
CASSQDTGRGQPRHF
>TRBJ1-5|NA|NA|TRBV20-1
TGCAGTGCCACTAGGGCGGGGCGCGGCAATCAGCCCCAGCATTTT
CSATRAGRGNQPQHF
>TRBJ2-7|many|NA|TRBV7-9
TGTGCCAGCAGCAAGGGGGGGACCTTCTACGAGCAGTACTTC
CASSKGGTFYEQYF
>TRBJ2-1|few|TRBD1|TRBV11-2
TGTGCCAGCAGGCACAGGGGCCGTAGCTCCTACAATGAGCAGTTCTTC
CASRHRGRSSYNEQFF